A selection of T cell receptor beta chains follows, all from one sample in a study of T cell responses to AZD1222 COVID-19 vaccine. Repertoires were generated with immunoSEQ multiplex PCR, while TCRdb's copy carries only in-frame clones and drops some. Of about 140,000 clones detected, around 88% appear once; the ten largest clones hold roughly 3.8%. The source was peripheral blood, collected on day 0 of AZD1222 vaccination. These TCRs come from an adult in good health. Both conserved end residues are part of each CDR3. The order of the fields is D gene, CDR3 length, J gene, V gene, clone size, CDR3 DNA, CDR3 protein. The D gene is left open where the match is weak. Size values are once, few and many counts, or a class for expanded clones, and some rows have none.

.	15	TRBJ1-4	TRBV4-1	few	TGCGCCAGCAGCCAGGCCGGGTTCCCGGGTGAAAAACTGTTTTTT	CASSQAGFPGEKLFF
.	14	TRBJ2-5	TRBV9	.	TGTGCCAGCAGCGTAGCGTGGGCCCAAGAGACCCAGTACTTC	CASSVAWAQETQYF
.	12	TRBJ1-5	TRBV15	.	TGTGCCACCAGCAGACCCTCGGAGCCCCAGCATTTT	CATSRPSEPQHF
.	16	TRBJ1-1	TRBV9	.	TGTGCCAGCACTCCTGTGGGGGCGGGATTGAACACTGAAGCTTTCTTT	CASTPVGAGLNTEAFF
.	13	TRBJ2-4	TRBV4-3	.	TGCGCCAGCAGCCCTACGAGGGAAGGCATTCAGTACTTC	CASSPTREGIQYF
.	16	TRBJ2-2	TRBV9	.	TGTGCCAGCAGCGTAGGCTCGGGACATAAGACCGGGGAGCTGTTTTTT	CASSVGSGHKTGELFF
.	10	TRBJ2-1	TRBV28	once	TGTGCCAGCAGTCACCGGCGACGGTTCTTC	CASSHRRRFF
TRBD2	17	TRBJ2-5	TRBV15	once	TGTGCCACCAGCAGAGATCCGACTAGCGGGCACCAAGAGACCCAGTACTTC	CATSRDPTSGHQETQYF
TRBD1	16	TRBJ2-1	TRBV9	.	TGTGCCAGCAGCGCCTGGGACAGGGGGATCGACAATGAGCAGTTCTTC	CASSAWDRGIDNEQFF
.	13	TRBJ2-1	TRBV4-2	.	TGTGCCAGCAGCCAAGAAGTTGAGGTGAAGCAGTTCTTC	CASSQEVEVKQFF
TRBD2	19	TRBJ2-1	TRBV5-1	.	TGCGCCAGCAGCTTGGTCCTACTAGCGGGAGGGGGCTCCTACAATGAGCAGTTCTTC	CASSLVLLAGGGSYNEQFF
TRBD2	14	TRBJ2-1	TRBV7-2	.	TGTGCCAGCAGCTTTCGACTAGCGGGAGGCGAGCAGTTCTTC	CASSFRLAGGEQFF
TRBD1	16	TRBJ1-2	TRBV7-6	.	TGTGCCAGCAGCTTCCGGGACAGGGGAGCTAACTATGGCTACACCTTC	CASSFRDRGANYGYTF
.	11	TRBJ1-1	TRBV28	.	TGTGCCAGCGGGCCAGACACTGAAGCTTTCTTT	CASGPDTEAFF
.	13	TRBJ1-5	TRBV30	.	TGTGCCTGGAGTGTATGGGAGAATCAGCCCCAGCATTTT	CAWSVWENQPQHF
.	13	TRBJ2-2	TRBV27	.	TGTGCCAGCAGTCAGGTGAACACCGGGGAGCTGTTTTTT	CASSQVNTGELFF
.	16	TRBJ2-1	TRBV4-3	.	TGCGCCAGCAGCCAAGATCCGGACGGGACCGTCAATGAGCAGTTCTTC	CASSQDPDGTVNEQFF
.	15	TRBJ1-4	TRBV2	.	TGTGCCAGCAGTGAAGCCCACCGAGGTAATGAAAAACTGTTTTTT	CASSEAHRGNEKLFF
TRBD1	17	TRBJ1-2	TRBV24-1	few	TGTGCCACCAGTGGAGAGATACCGGGACAGGCAACTTATGGCTACACCTTC	CATSGEIPGQATYGYTF
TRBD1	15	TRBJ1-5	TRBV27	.	TGTGCCAGCAGTCTCCGGACAGGGAGGGATCAACCCCAGCATTTT	CASSLRTGRDQPQHF
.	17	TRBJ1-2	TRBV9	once	TGTGCCAGCAGCGTAGCACCCGGGACGGGTGATTACTATGGCTACACCTTC	CASSVAPGTGDYYGYTF
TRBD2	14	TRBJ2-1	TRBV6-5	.	TGTGCCAGCCCCGGGACTATTGGTTTAAATGAGCAGTTCTTC	CASPGTIGLNEQFF
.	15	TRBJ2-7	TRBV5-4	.	TGTGCCAGCAGCCCGGAGGGACCCGGATCTCGCGAGCAGTACTTC	CASSPEGPGSREQYF
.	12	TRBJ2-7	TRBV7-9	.	TGTGCCAGCAGCTCCGGGGTATACGAGCAGTACTTC	CASSSGVYEQYF
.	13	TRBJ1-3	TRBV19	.	TGTGCCAGTAGTAGTCCTCCTGGAAACACCATATATTTT	CASSSPPGNTIYF
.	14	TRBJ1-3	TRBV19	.	TGTGCCAGTCGAGAAACAGTAATGGGAAACACCATATATTTT	CASRETVMGNTIYF
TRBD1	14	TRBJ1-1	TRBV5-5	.	TGTGCCAGCAGCTTGGGACAGGGAAGGACTGAAGCTTTCTTT	CASSLGQGRTEAFF
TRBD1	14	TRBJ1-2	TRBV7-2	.	TGTGCCAGCAGCTGGGACAGGGTAGATTTTGGCTACACCTTC	CASSWDRVDFGYTF
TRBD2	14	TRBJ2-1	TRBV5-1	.	TGCGCCAGCAGCTTGGCGGGAGGGACCAATGAGCAGTTCTTC	CASSLAGGTNEQFF
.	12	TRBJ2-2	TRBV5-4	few	TGTGCCAGCAGCCGGGACGGCGGGGAGCTGTTTTTT	CASSRDGGELFF
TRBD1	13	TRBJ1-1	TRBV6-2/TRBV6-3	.	TGTGCCAGCAGCGACGGCAGGGGGACTGAAGCTTTCTTT	CASSDGRGTEAFF
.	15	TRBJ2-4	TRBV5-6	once	TGTGCCAGCAGCTTCATAGGGGCGCAGGGAAACATTCAGTACTTC	CASSFIGAQGNIQYF
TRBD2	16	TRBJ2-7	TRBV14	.	TGTGCCAGCAGCCGAGGTTGGCTAGCGGGAGGGTTAGAGCAGTACTTC	CASSRGWLAGGLEQYF
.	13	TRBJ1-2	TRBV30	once	TGTGCCTGGAGTGAGACAGCAGTCTATGGCTACACCTTC	CAWSETAVYGYTF
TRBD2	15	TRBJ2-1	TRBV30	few	TGTGCCTGGAGTGTAGGGACTAGCGGTTACAATGAGCAGTTCTTC	CAWSVGTSGYNEQFF
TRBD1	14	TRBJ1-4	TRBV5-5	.	TGTGCCAGCAGGGACAGGGTACCTAATGAAAAACTGTTTTTT	CASRDRVPNEKLFF
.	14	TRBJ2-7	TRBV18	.	TGTGCCAGCTCACCACAGGACAGCTCCTACGAGCAGTACTTC	CASSPQDSSYEQYF
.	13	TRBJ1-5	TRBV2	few	TGTGCCAGCAGTGTCCCCGGGTATCAGCCCCAGCATTTT	CASSVPGYQPQHF
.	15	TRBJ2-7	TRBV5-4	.	TGTGCCAGCAGCTCGGACCTCTCGAGCTCCTACGAGCAGTACTTC	CASSSDLSSSYEQYF
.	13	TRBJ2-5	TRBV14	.	TGTGCCAGCAGCCAAGATCTTGAGAAGACCCAGTACTTC	CASSQDLEKTQYF
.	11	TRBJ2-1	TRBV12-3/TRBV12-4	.	TGTGCCAGCAGCCCTGGAGGACGGTCGTTCTTC	CASSPGGRSFF
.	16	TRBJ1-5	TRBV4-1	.	TGCGCCAGCAGCCAAGGGGCCGGCCGGGGCAATCAGCCCCAGCATTTT	CASSQGAGRGNQPQHF
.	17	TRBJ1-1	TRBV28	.	TGTGCCAGCAGTTTATGGGCAACAGGTAATTATCCTTCTGAAGCTTTCTTT	CASSLWATGNYPSEAFF
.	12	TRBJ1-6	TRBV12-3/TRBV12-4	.	TGTGCCAGCAGTTCCCTAGACGGACCCCTCCACTTT	CASSSLDGPLHF
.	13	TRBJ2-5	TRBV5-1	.	TGCGCCAGCGGTCTAGGGTACCAAGAGACCCAGTACTTC	CASGLGYQETQYF
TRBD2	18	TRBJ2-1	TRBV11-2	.	TGTGCCAGCAGCTTCCGGACTAGCGGGAAACCCTCCTACAATGAGCAGTTCTTC	CASSFRTSGKPSYNEQFF
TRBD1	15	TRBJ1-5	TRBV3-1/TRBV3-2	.	TGTGCCAGCAGCCTAGGGACAGTTAGCAATCAGCCCCAGCATTTT	CASSLGTVSNQPQHF
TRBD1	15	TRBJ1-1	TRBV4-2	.	TGTGCCAGCAGCCAAGGCGAGACAGGGCGCGCTGAAGCTTTCTTT	CASSQGETGRAEAFF
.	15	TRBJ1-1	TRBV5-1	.	TGCGCCAGCAGCCCCCCCGGACGGAAGAACACTGAAGCTTTCTTT	CASSPPGRKNTEAFF
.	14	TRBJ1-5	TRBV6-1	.	TGTGCCAGCAGTGATTGGGGGGGGAGTCAGCCCCAGCATTTT	CASSDWGGSQPQHF
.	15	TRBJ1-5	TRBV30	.	TGTGCCTGGAGTGAGGGTTGGGAGGTCAATCAGCCCCAGCATTTT	CAWSEGWEVNQPQHF
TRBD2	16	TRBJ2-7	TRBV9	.	TGTGCCAGCAGCGCCGGACTAGCGGGAGCGTTCTACGAGCAGTACTTC	CASSAGLAGAFYEQYF
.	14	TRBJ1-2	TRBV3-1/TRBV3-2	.	TGTGCCAGCAGCCAAGGTCCGACTAACTATGGCTACACCTTC	CASSQGPTNYGYTF
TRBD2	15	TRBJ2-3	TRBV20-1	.	TGCAGTGCTAGTTCCTTAGCGGGAGACCCAGATACGCAGTATTTT	CSASSLAGDPDTQYF
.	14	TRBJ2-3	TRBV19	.	TGTGCCAGTAGTGAGGGGCCCCACCCAGATACGCAGTATTTT	CASSEGPHPDTQYF
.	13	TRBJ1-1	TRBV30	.	TGTGCCTGGAGTGTCGGCGGGACCCATGAAGCTTTCTTT	CAWSVGGTHEAFF